A selection of T cell receptor beta chains follows, all from one sample in a study of shared clonotypes between healthy human individuals. Only in-frame clones appear in the TCRdb table, and some are missing; sequencing was by immunoSEQ multiplex PCR. Of approximately 1,500,000 clones listed, roughly 95% are singletons. Sequenced sample: naive CD4+ T cells sorted from blood. All receptors come from a man aged 30 to 45 in good health. CDR3s include the opening cysteine and the closing phenylalanine or tryptophan. A D gene is named only where the DNA matches it firmly. Clone size is stated in some rows and not others, as once, few, many or a class when expanded.

>17|-|TRBJ2-1|TRBD2|TRBV7-9
CASSRGTGTSVYNEQFF
TGTGCCAGCAGCCGGGGGACCGGGACTAGCGTGTACAATGAGCAGTTCTTC
>13|-|TRBJ1-1|-|TRBV2
CASRQEMNTEAFF
TGTGCCAGCAGACAGGAGATGAACACTGAAGCTTTCTTT
>11|once|TRBJ1-5|-|TRBV19
CARINFLPQHF
TGTGCCAGAATAAACTTTTTGCCCCAGCATTTT
>14|-|TRBJ2-7|-|TRBV10-2
CASSESNVVYEQYF
TGCGCCAGCAGTGAGTCGAATGTGGTTTACGAGCAGTACTTC
>15|-|TRBJ1-1|TRBD1|TRBV9
CASSVAGQGTTEAFF
TGTGCCAGCAGCGTAGCGGGACAGGGGACCACTGAAGCTTTCTTT
>15|once|TRBJ2-3|-|TRBV5-1
CASRPQLSVTDTQYF
TGCGCCAGCAGGCCCCAACTTAGCGTCACAGATACGCAGTATTTT
>13|-|TRBJ2-1|-|TRBV28
CASSLVRWGEQFF
TGTGCCAGCAGTTTAGTACGTTGGGGTGAGCAGTTCTTC
>15|once|TRBJ1-2|-|TRBV7-2
CASSLSQGAKYGYTF
TGTGCCAGCAGCTTATCGCAGGGTGCGAAGTATGGCTACACCTTC
>14|-|TRBJ2-2|-|TRBV5-1
CASRLLVDTGELFF
TGCGCCAGCCGACTTCTCGTGGACACCGGGGAGCTGTTTTTT
>16|-|TRBJ1-2|TRBD1|TRBV2
CASSPLNLQGAHGYTF
TGTGCCAGCTCCCCACTTAATTTGCAGGGGGCTCATGGCTACACCTTC
>13|-|TRBJ1-2|-|TRBV6-5
CASSDSGTHGYTF
TGTGCCAGCAGTGACTCAGGGACTCACGGCTACACCTTC
>14|-|TRBJ2-1|-|TRBV7-2
CASVLGRNYNEQFF
TGTGCCAGCGTCCTGGGGCGGAACTACAATGAGCAGTTCTTC
>14|-|TRBJ1-2|-|TRBV7-9
CASSPPRGSYGYTF
TGTGCCAGCAGCCCCCCCAGGGGTAGCTATGGCTACACCTTC
>15|-|TRBJ2-3|TRBD2|TRBV5-1
CASSESGRSGDTQYF
TGCGCCAGCAGCGAAAGCGGGAGAAGCGGAGATACGCAGTATTTT
>18|-|TRBJ2-3|-|TRBV13
CASSLVGTTRGSWDTQYF
TGTGCCAGCAGCTTAGTTGGTACCACTAGAGGGTCCTGGGATACGCAGTATTTT
>17|-|TRBJ2-1|-|TRBV5-1
CASSLPSTLAGTNEQFF
TGCGCCAGCAGCTTGCCTTCTACGTTAGCAGGGACCAATGAGCAGTTCTTC
>14|-|TRBJ2-1|-|TRBV6-6
CASSYYSSYNEQFF
TGTGCCAGCAGTTACTATAGCTCCTACAATGAGCAGTTCTTC
>13|-|TRBJ2-3|-|TRBV7-7
CASSQGRTDTQYF
TGTGCTAGCAGCCAAGGACGGACAGATACGCAGTATTTT
>13|few|TRBJ1-2|-|TRBV5-4
CASSLDPNYGYTF
TGTGCCAGCAGCTTGGATCCTAACTATGGCTACACCTTC
>13|-|TRBJ1-1|-|TRBV21-1
CASSKAGRTEAFF
TGTGCCAGCAGCAAAGCAGGGCGAACTGAAGCTTTCTTT
>13|-|TRBJ1-5|-|TRBV7-9
CASSMISGGPQHF
TGTGCCAGCAGCATGATTAGCGGAGGACCCCAGCATTTT
>14|once|TRBJ2-7|TRBD2|TRBV10-3
CAISGLAGDYEQYF
TGTGCCATCAGTGGACTAGCGGGAGATTACGAGCAGTACTTC
>15|-|TRBJ2-7|-|TRBV5-4
CASSPVGTPPYEQYF
TGTGCCAGCAGCCCTGTCGGGACACCCCCCTACGAGCAGTACTTC
>14|-|TRBJ2-7|-|TRBV27
CASSPGDTLYEQYF
TGTGCCAGCAGTCCAGGGGACACACTCTACGAGCAGTACTTC
>16|-|TRBJ2-1|-|TRBV21-1
CASSKVSLTPYNEQFF
TGTGCCAGCAGCAAAGTGTCGTTGACACCCTACAATGAGCAGTTCTTC
>12|-|TRBJ2-3|-|TRBV7-9
CASTLYTDTQYF
TGTGCCAGCACCCTCTACACAGATACGCAGTATTTT
>14|-|TRBJ2-3|TRBD2|TRBV29-1
CSVDPSGTTDTQYF
TGCAGCGTTGATCCTAGCGGGACCACAGATACGCAGTATTTT
>17|-|TRBJ2-6|-|TRBV9
CASSVRGRTSGANVLTF
TGTGCCAGCAGCGTACGAGGACGGACCTCTGGGGCCAACGTCCTGACTTTC
>10|-|TRBJ2-7|-|TRBV23-1
CASSLGEQYF
TGCGCCAGCAGTCTTGGGGAGCAGTACTTC
>16|-|TRBJ2-3|-|TRBV18
CASSRPGGFSTDTQYF
TGTGCCAGCTCACGACCTGGGGGTTTCAGCACAGATACGCAGTATTTT
>17|-|TRBJ2-2|TRBD2|TRBV5-8
CASSPRGRDGDTGELFF
TGTGCCAGCAGCCCCCGGGGGAGGGACGGGGACACCGGGGAGCTGTTTTTT
>17|-|TRBJ2-7|TRBD2|TRBV18
CASSPLAGTSGTYEQYF
TGTGCCAGCTCACCACTAGCTGGGACTAGCGGAACATACGAGCAGTACTTC
>17|once|TRBJ2-1|-|TRBV21-1
CASPSRTSGRRRNEQFF
TGTGCCAGTCCTTCCCGGACTAGCGGGAGGCGGAGGAATGAGCAGTTCTTC
>14|-|TRBJ2-7|-|TRBV27
CASSRRPRPEEQYF
TGTGCCAGCAGTCGCCGCCCGAGGCCGGAGGAGCAGTACTTC
>14|-|TRBJ2-7|-|TRBV6-5
CASSYSRPPYEQYF
TGTGCCAGCAGTTACTCGAGGCCCCCCTACGAGCAGTACTTC
>15|-|TRBJ2-3|-|TRBV5-5
CASSLSGSGTDTQYF
TGTGCCAGCAGCTTGTCGGGATCGGGCACAGATACGCAGTATTTT
>11|once|TRBJ2-7|-|TRBV10-2
CASRGLYEQYF
TGCGCCAGCAGAGGACTCTACGAGCAGTACTTC